This T cell receptor beta chain was sequenced for a study of beta chain features in type 1 diabetes. Study-wide background: What patients shared with healthy donors was a similar profile of age, gender and cell yields. Regarding the study as a whole: Shorter TCRB CDR3s, moderately but significantly so, were found in Type 1 diabetes patients in all four CD4+ subsets. The study found that naive, central memory and Treg TCRB repertoires appeared more similar in patients than in healthy donors.

Each donor gave one heparinised blood draw averaging around 120 mL. CD45RO/CCR7/CD25/CD127/CD95/CD27 separated CD4+ naive, central memory, regulatory and stem cell-like memory cells by sorting. About this clone itself: No antigen is known for it.

The entirety of the isolated RNA underwent reverse transcription, so expressed TCRB transcripts were sequenced. The assay was immunoSEQ multiplex PCR, and TCRdb's table has in-frame clones only and misses some. The table lists 150,000 to 200,000 clones, 7.8% of them singletons, with about 0.9% in the top ten. The specimen was central memory CD4+ T cells from blood. This receptor was taken from a woman aged 40 to 50 with type 1 diabetes.

This chain's CDR3 is CASRPGGATQPQHF. CDR3 nucleotide sequence: TGTGCCAGCAGGCCTGGGGGCGCAACTCAGCCCCAGCATTTT. The chain carries TRBV28 and TRBJ1-5, with a weak D call TRBD1 (6 bases). Germline CDR1 reads MDHEN; CDR2 reads SYDVKM. The CDR3 covers 14 residues. Trimming shortened V by 6 bases and J by 6 bases, and 15 bases separated the two germline ends.